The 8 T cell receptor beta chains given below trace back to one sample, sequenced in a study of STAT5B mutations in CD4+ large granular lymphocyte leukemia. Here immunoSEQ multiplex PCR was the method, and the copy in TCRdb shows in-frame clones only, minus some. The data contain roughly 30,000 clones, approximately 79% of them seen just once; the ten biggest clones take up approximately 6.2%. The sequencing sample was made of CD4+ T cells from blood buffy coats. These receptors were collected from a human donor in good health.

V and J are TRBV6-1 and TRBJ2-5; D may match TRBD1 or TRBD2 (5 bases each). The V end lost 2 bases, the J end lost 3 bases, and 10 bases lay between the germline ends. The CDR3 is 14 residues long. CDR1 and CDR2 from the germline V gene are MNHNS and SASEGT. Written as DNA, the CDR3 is TGTGCCAGCAGTGAACAACTGGGGGAAGAGACCCAGTACTTC. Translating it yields CASSEQLGEETQYF.

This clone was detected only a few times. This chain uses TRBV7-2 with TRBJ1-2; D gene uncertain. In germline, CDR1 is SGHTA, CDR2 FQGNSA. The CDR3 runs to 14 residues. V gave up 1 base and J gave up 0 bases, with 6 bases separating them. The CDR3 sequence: CASSLVVTNYGYTF. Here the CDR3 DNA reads TGTGCCAGCAGCTTAGTTGTGACTAACTATGGCTACACCTTC.

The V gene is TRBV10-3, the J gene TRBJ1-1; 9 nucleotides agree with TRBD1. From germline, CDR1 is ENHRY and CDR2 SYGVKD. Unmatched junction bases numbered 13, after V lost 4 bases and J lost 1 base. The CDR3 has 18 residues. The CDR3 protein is CAISASVTGGRTNTEAFF. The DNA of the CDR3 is TGTGCCATCAGTGCCTCCGTCACAGGGGGCAGGACGAACACTGAAGCTTTCTTT.

The CDR3 nucleotides are TGTGCCAGCTCACCACCATCAGGGGCTGGGGGATACAATCAGCCCCAGCATTTT. Protein product: CASSPPSGAGGYNQPQHF. This chain connects TRBV18 to TRBJ1-5; D perhaps matches TRBD1 (6 bases). The CDR3 is made up of 18 amino acids. V lost 0 bases, J lost 3 bases, and 18 bases lay in between. Germline V gives CDR1 KGHSH, CDR2 LQKENI.

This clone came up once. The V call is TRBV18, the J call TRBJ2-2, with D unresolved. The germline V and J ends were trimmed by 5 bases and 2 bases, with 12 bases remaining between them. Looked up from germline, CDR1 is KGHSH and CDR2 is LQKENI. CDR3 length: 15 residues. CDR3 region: CASSRDKRNTGELFF. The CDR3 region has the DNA TGTGCCAGCTCAAGAGACAAGCGAAACACCGGGGAGCTGTTTTTT.

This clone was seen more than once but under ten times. The CDR3, as DNA: TGTGCCAGCAGTTACTCGGGGATCCCTGAAGCTTTCTTT. It is translated as CASSYSGIPEAFF. The chain recombines TRBV6-5 with TRBJ1-1; D remains unclear. The CDR3 spans 13 residues. Germline loops: CDR1 MNHEY, CDR2 SVGAGI. V was pared by 0 bases and J by 6 bases, with 8 bases between.

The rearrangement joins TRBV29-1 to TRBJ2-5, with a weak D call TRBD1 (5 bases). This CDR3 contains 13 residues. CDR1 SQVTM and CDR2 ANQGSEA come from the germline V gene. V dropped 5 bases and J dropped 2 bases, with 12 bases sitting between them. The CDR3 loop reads CSVQAQGQETQYF. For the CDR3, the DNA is TGCAGCGTTCAGGCTCAGGGACAAGAGACCCAGTACTTC. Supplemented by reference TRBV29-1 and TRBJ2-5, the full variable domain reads SAVISQKPSRDICQRGTSLTIQCQVDSQVTMMFWYRQQPGQSLTLIATANQGSEATYESGFVIDKFPISRPNLTFSTLTVSNMSPEDSSIYLCSVQAQGQETQYFGPGTRLLVL.

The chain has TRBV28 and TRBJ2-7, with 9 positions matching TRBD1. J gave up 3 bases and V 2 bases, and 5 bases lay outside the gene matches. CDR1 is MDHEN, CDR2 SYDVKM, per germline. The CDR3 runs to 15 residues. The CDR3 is CASSLGGQGSYEQYF. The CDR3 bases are TGTGCCAGCAGTTTAGGCGGACAGGGGAGCTACGAGCAGTACTTC.